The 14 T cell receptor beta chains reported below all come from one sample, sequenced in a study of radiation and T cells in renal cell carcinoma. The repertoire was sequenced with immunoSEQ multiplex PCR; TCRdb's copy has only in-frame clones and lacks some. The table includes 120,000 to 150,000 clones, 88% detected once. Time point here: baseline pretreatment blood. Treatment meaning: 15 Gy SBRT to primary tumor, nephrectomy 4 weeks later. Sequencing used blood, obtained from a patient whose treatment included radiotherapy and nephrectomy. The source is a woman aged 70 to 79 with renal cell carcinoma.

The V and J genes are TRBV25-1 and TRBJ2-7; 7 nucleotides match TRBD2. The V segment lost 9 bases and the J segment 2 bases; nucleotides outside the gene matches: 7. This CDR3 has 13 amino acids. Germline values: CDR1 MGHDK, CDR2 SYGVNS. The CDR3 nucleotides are TGTGCCAGTTCCAGCGGGGTCACCTACGAGCAGTACTTC. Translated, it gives CASSSGVTYEQYF.

DNA for the CDR3: TGTGCCAGCTCACCACCGGCTACTAGCGGGGGGGCAGATACGCAGTATTTT. Translation gives CASSPPATSGGADTQYF. The chain employs TRBV18 and TRBJ2-3; the match to TRBD2 covers 13 bases. With 0 bases clipped from V and 4 bases from J, the junction kept 4 bases outside the gene matches. Per the germline V gene, CDR1 is KGHSH and CDR2 is LQKENI. This CDR3 is 17 amino acids long.

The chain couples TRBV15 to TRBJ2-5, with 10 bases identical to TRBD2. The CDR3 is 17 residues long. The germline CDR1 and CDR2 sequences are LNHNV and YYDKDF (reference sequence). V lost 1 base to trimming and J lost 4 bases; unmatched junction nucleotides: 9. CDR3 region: CATSRAHVAGGGETQYF. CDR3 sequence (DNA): TGTGCCACCAGCAGAGCCCATGTAGCGGGGGGCGGAGAGACCCAGTACTTC. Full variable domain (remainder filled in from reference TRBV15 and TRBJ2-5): DAMVIQNPRYQVTQFGKPVTLSCSQTLNHNVMYWYQQKSSQAPKLLFHYYDKDFNNEADTPDNFQSRRPNTSFCFLDIRSPGLGDTAMYLCATSRAHVAGGGETQYFGPGTRLLVL.

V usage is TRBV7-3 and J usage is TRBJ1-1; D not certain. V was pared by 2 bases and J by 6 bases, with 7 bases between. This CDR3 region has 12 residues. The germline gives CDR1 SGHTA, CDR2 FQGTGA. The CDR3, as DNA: TGTGCCAGCAGCTTAGATCGGGCTGAAGCTTTCTTT. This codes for CASSLDRAEAFF.

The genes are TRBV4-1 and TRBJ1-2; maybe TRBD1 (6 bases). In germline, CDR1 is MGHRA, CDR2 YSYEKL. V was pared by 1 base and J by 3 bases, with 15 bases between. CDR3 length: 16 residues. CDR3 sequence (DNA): TGCGCCAGCAGCCAAGGCCCGACAGGCCAACACTATGGCTACACCTTC. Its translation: CASSQGPTGQHYGYTF.

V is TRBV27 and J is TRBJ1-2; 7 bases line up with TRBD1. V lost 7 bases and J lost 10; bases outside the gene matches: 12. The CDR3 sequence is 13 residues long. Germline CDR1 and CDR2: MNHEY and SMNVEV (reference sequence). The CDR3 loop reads CASKTRDSYDYTF. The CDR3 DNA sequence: TGTGCCAGCAAAACCCGGGACAGTTACGACTACACCTTC.

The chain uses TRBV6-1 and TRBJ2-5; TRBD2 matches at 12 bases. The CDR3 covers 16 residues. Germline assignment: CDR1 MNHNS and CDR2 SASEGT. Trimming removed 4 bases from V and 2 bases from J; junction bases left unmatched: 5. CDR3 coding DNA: TGTGCCAGCAGTGCCAGACTAGCGGGGGTACAAGAGACCCAGTACTTC. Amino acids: CASSARLAGVQETQYF.

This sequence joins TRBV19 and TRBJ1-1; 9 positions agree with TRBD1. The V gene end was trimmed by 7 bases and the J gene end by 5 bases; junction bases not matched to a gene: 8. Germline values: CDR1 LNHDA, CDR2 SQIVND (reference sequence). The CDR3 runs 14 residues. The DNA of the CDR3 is TGTGCCAGTACTTCACGACAGGGGGGAACTGAAGCTTTCTTT. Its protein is CASTSRQGGTEAFF.

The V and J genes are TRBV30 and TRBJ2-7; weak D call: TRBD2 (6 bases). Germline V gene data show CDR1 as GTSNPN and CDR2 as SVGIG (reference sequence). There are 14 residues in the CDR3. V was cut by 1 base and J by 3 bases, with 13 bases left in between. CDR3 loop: CAWSASLALYEQYF. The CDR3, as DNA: TGTGCCTGGAGTGCCTCACTAGCCCTCTACGAGCAGTACTTC.

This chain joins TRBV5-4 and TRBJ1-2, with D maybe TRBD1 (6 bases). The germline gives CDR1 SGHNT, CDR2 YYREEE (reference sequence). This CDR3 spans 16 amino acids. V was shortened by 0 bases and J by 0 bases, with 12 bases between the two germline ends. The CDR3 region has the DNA TGTGCCAGCAGCTTGGGAGGACAGCGAGCTAACTATGGCTACACCTTC. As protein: CASSLGGQRANYGYTF.

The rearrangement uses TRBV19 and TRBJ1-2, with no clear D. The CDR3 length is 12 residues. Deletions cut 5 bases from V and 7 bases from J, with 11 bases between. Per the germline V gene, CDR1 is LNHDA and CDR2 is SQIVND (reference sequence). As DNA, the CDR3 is TGTGCCAGTAGTCTTCAGGTCGGTGGCTACACCTTC. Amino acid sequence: CASSLQVGGYTF.

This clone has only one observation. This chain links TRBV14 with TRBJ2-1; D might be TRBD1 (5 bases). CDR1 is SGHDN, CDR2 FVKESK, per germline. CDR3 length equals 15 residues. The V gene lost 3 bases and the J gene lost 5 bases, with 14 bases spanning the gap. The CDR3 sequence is CASSQPMGRHNEQFF. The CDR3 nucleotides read TGTGCCAGCAGCCAGCCCATGGGGCGGCACAATGAGCAGTTCTTC. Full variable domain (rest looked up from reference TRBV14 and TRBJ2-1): EAGVTQFPSHSVIEKGQTVTLRCDPISGHDNLYWYRRVMGKEIKFLLHFVKESKQDESGMPNNRFLAERTGGTYSTLKVQPAELEDSGVYFCASSQPMGRHNEQFFGPGTRLTVL.

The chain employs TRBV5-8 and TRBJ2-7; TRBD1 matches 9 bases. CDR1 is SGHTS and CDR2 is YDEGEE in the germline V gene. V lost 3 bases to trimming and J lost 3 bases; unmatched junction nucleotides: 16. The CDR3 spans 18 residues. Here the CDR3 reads CASSSPGTGPRFGYEQYF. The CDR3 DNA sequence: TGTGCCAGCAGCTCCCCGGGGACAGGGCCCAGGTTCGGCTACGAGCAGTACTTC. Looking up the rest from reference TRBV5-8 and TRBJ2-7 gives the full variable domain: EAGVTQSPTHLIKTRGQQATLRCSPISGHTSVYWYQQALGLGLQFLLWYDEGEERNRGNFPPRFSGRQFPNYSSELNVNALELEDSALYLCASSSPGTGPRFGYEQYFGPGTRLTVT.

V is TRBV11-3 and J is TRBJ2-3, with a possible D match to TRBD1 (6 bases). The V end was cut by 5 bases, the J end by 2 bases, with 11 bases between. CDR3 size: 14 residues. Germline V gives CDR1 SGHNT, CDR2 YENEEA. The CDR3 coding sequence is TGTGCCAGCAGCCTCACAGGGAACACAGATACGCAGTATTTT. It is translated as CASSLTGNTDTQYF.